A selection of T cell receptor beta chains follows, all from one sample in a study of blood T cell repertoires in COVID-19. Produced via immunoSEQ multiplex PCR; TCRdb's table is partial and in-frame only. This table has over 50,000 clones, around 86% appearing once. The source material was peripheral blood. The receptors shown here come from a human donor in a cohort sampled during active COVID-19. CDR3s include the opening cysteine and the closing phenylalanine or tryptophan. A D gene is named only where the DNA matches it firmly. Clone size, where shown, is once, few, many, or a class for clones that have expanded.

TRBD2 15 TRBJ2-1 few TRBV3-1/TRBV3-2 TGTGCCAGCAGCCATGGACTAGTTAACAGCAATGAGCAGTTCTTC CASSHGLVNSNEQFF
. 15 TRBJ2-5 few TRBV6-1 TGTGCCAGCAGTGAAGTCTGGCAGACAAGGGAGACCCAGTACTTC CASSEVWQTRETQYF
TRBD2 15 TRBJ2-1 . TRBV9 TGTGCCAGCAGCGTAATAGCGGGCGGTGGTGATGAGCAGTTCTTC CASSVIAGGGDEQFF
. 15 TRBJ2-1 . TRBV12-5 TGTGCTAGTGGTTTCACCGGGACACTGTACAATGAGCAGTTCTTC CASGFTGTLYNEQFF
TRBD2 15 TRBJ2-5 . TRBV9 TGTGCCAGCAGCGTAGTTGGGAGGGGTCAGGAGACCCAGTACTTC CASSVVGRGQETQYF
. 14 TRBJ1-2 once TRBV28 TGTGCCAGCAGTTTCGGGGGGAGCCGCTATGGCTACACCTTC CASSFGGSRYGYTF
. 14 TRBJ1-5 . TRBV27 TGTGCCAGCAGTTTATCATATAGCAATCAGCCCCAGCATTTT CASSLSYSNQPQHF
TRBD1 13 TRBJ1-1 . TRBV2 TGTGCCGGCCAGACAGGGCCCAGCACTGAAGCTTTCTTT CAGQTGPSTEAFF
. 12 TRBJ2-5 . TRBV28 TGTGCCGTAGAGGGCAGCCAAGAGACCCAGTACTTC CAVEGSQETQYF
TRBD1 16 TRBJ1-1 . TRBV28 TGTGCCAGCAGTCGCAACCAGGGGGCCATGAACACTGAAGCTTTCTTT CASSRNQGAMNTEAFF
. 16 TRBJ2-1 . TRBV5-1 TGCGCCAGCAGCTTGGCTTTTGGCCTCGACTACAATGAGCAGTTCTTC CASSLAFGLDYNEQFF
TRBD1 16 TRBJ1-5 . TRBV5-4 TGTGCCAGCAGCTTAGGAGGATTGGCAGGGGGACAGCCCCAGCATTTT CASSLGGLAGGQPQHF
. 12 TRBJ2-7 . TRBV27 TGTGCCAGCAGTTCACTAGGGTACGAGCAGTACTTC CASSSLGYEQYF
. 14 TRBJ2-2 . TRBV14 TGTGCCAGCAGCCAAGGGCGGTACACCGGGGAGCTGTTTTTT CASSQGRYTGELFF
TRBD1 17 TRBJ2-6 . TRBV19 TGTGCCAGTACCGCCGACAGGGCTACATCTGGGGCCAACGTCCTGACTTTC CASTADRATSGANVLTF
. 14 TRBJ1-2 . TRBV7-2 TGTGCCAGCAGCTCCCACCAGGGATTCTATGGCTACACCTTC CASSSHQGFYGYTF
. 15 TRBJ2-7 . TRBV5-1 TGCGCCAGCAGCTTGATTAGCGGCAACTCCTACGAGCAGTACTTC CASSLISGNSYEQYF
TRBD2 16 TRBJ2-6 . TRBV20-1 TGCAGTGCTAGTAGCGGGGGGAGCTCTGGGGCCAACGTCCTGACTTTC CSASSGGSSGANVLTF
TRBD1 19 TRBJ1-4 once TRBV28 TGTGCCAGCAGCCCCGCGCGAGGGTACAGGGGCCGAGTTAATGAAAAACTGTTTTTT CASSPARGYRGRVNEKLFF
TRBD1 13 TRBJ2-1 . TRBV2 TGTGCCAGCACTAGGGGGCCCGCGGGTGAGCAGTTCTTC CASTRGPAGEQFF
. 16 TRBJ2-3 . TRBV2 TGTGCCAGCAGTGATCGGGGGTTAGCTAGCACAGATACGCAGTATTTT CASSDRGLASTDTQYF
. 15 TRBJ1-1 . TRBV6-6 TGTGCCAGCAGCCCCAGAGCAGACATGAACACTGAAGCTTTCTTT CASSPRADMNTEAFF
TRBD1 15 TRBJ1-6 once TRBV9 TGTGCCAGTTCATACCAGGGGGCATCGAATTCACCCCTCCACTTT CASSYQGASNSPLHF
. 17 TRBJ1-4 . TRBV27 TGTGCCAGCAGTTTCGACGGGGGGTCGGCAACTAATGAAAAACTGTTTTTT CASSFDGGSATNEKLFF
TRBD1 18 TRBJ1-5 . TRBV6-1 TGTGCCAGCAGTGAAAGGACAGGACCGGGCGATAGCAATCAGCCCCAGCATTTT CASSERTGPGDSNQPQHF
TRBD2 17 TRBJ2-7 . TRBV6-4 TGTGCCAGCAGTGAAATGGGACTAGCGGGCCGAATCCACGAGCAGTACTTC CASSEMGLAGRIHEQYF
TRBD2 19 TRBJ2-7 few TRBV10-3 TGTGCCATCAGTGAGTCCGGTCGGGGGCTGAGACTAGCGGGAGGCGCCGCGAACTTC CAISESGRGLRLAGGAANF
. 13 TRBJ1-6 . TRBV6-5 TGTGCCAGCAGCAGGGGTACGGGTTCACCCCTCCACTTT CASSRGTGSPLHF
TRBD1 15 TRBJ2-5 once TRBV6-2/TRBV6-3 TGTGCCAGCAGTTACTCCGGGACAGGCCAAGAGACCCAGTACTTC CASSYSGTGQETQYF
. 15 TRBJ1-5 . TRBV5-8 TGTGCCAGCAGCTTGGGACAGTATAGCAATCAGCCCCAGCATTTT CASSLGQYSNQPQHF
TRBD1 14 TRBJ2-7 . TRBV6-2/TRBV6-3 TGTGCCAGCAGTTGGGGGACAGGGGCCTACGAGCAGTACTTC CASSWGTGAYEQYF
TRBD1 14 TRBJ1-6 . TRBV30 TGTGCCTGGGTTTGGGGGACAGGAGGTTCACCCCTCCACTTT CAWVWGTGGSPLHF
. 13 TRBJ1-2 . TRBV28 TGTGCCAGCAGTTTCAGGTCCAGGCTGGGCTACACCTTC CASSFRSRLGYTF
. 16 TRBJ2-3 . TRBV6-1 TGTGCCAGCAGTGAAGTGGTCGGCGGGATAACAGATACGCAGTATTTT CASSEVVGGITDTQYF
TRBD2 15 TRBJ2-2 many TRBV10-1 TGCGCCAGCAGTGGACGCGGGAGGGATGCCGGGGAGCTGTTTTTT CASSGRGRDAGELFF
. 12 TRBJ2-3 . TRBV7-9 TGTGCCAGCAGCTTTAGTACGGATACGCAGTATTTT CASSFSTDTQYF
TRBD1 18 TRBJ1-1 . TRBV6-2/TRBV6-3 TGTGCCAGCAGTTACCAGTCAGGGGGCGCAGAGAGAGTCACTGAAGCTTTCTTT CASSYQSGGAERVTEAFF
TRBD2 14 TRBJ2-2 . TRBV10-2 TGCGCCAGCGGCCTGACGGGGGGAACCGGGGAGCTGTTTTTT CASGLTGGTGELFF
TRBD2 14 TRBJ2-3 . TRBV3-1/TRBV3-2 TGTGCCAGCAGCCAAACTAGCGGGACCGATACGCAGTATTTT CASSQTSGTDTQYF
. 16 TRBJ1-4 . TRBV5-4 TGTGCCAGCAGCTTGGTGGGGCTTCGGACTAATGAAAAACTGTTTTTT CASSLVGLRTNEKLFF
. 17 TRBJ1-4 . TRBV7-9 TGTGCCAGCAGCTTAGTTTTCGGGGGGGCAACTAATGAAAAACTGTTTTTT CASSLVFGGATNEKLFF
TRBD2 13 TRBJ2-3 . TRBV5-1 TGCGCCAGCAGCTTTGGCGGGAGCGATACGCAGTATTTT CASSFGGSDTQYF
. 15 TRBJ2-2 . TRBV7-6 TGTGCCAGCAGCCCGACGGGCCGGGGCACCGGGGAGCTGTTTTTT CASSPTGRGTGELFF
. 15 TRBJ2-7 . TRBV28 TGTGCCAGCAGTACCCGGCGGGGCGGGTGGGGCGAGCAGTACTTC CASSTRRGGWGEQYF
TRBD1 16 TRBJ2-1 . TRBV7-9 TGTGCCAGCAGCTGGACAGGGCCCCGGGGCTACAATGAGCAGTTCTTC CASSWTGPRGYNEQFF